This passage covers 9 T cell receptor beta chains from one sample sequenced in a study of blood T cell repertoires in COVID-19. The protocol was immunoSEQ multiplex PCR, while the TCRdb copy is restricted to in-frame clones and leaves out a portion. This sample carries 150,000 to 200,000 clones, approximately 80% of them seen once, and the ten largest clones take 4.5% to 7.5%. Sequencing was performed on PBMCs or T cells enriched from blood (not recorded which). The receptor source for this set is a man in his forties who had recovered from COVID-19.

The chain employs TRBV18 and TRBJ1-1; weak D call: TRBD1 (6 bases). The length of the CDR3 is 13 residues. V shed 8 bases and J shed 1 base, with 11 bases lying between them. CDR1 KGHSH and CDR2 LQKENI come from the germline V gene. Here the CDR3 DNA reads TGTGCCAGCCTGGCAGGGGAGAACACTGAAGCTTTCTTT. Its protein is CASLAGENTEAFF. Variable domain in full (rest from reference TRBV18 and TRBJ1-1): NAGVMQNPRHLVRRRGQEARLRCSPMKGHSHVYWYRQLPEEGLKFMVYLQKENIIDESGMPKERFSAEFPKEGPSILRIQQVVRGDSAAYFCASLAGENTEAFFGQGTRLTVV.

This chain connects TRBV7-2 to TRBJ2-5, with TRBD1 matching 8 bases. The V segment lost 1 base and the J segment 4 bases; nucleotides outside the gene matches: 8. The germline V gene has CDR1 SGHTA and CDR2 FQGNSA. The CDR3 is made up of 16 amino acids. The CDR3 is CASSLGAGTGGETQYF. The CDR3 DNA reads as TGTGCCAGCAGCTTAGGGGCGGGGACAGGCGGAGAGACCCAGTACTTC.

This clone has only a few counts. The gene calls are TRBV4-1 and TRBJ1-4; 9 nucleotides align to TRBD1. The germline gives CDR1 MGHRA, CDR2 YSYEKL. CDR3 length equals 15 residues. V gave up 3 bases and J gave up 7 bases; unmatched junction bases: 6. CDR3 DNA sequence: TGCGCCAGCAGCCAGGCGGGACAGGGAGGTGAAAAACTGTTTTTT. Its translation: CASSQAGQGGEKLFF.

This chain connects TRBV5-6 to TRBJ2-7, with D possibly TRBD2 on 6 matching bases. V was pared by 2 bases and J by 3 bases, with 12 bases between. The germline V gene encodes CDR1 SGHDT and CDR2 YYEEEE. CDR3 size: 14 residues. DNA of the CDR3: TGTGCCAGCAGCTTACCGGGACTCCACTACGAGCAGTACGTC. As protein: CASSLPGLHYEQYV.

Here the CDR3 reads CASSPTAGGANGELFF. The DNA for the CDR3 is TGTGCCAGCAGTCCTACCGCCGGGGGGGCCAACGGGGAGCTGTTTTTT. The chain recombines TRBV7-8 with TRBJ2-2; 8 bases fit TRBD2. Trimming removed 6 bases from V and 7 bases from J; junction bases left unmatched: 13. The CDR3 has 16 residues. The germline V gene has CDR1 SGHVS and CDR2 FQNEAQ.

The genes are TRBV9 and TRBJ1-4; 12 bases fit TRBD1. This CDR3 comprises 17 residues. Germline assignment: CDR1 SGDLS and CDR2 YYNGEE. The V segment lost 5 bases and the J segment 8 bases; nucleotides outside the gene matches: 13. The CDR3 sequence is CASSSGTGGMVGEKLFF. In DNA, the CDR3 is TGTGCCAGCAGTTCCGGGACAGGGGGCATGGTGGGCGAAAAACTGTTTTTT.

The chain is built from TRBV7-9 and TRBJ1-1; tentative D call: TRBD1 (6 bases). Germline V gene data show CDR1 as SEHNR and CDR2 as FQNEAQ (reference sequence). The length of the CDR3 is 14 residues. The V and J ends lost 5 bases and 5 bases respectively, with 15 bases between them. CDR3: CASSGNRAGTEAFF. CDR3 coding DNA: TGTGCCAGCAGCGGAAACAGGGCCGGGACTGAAGCTTTCTTT.

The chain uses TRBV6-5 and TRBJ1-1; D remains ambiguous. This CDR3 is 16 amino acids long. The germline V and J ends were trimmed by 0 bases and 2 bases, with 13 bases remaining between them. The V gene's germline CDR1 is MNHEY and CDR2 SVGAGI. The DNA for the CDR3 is TGTGCCAGCAGTTACTCAAGCCCACCCACTAACACTGAAGCTTTCTTT. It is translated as CASSYSSPPTNTEAFF.

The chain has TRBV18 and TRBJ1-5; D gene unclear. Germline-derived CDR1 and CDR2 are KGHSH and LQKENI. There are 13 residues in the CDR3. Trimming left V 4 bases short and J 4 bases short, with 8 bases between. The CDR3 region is CASSRGENQPQHF. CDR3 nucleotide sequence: TGTGCCAGCTCACGAGGAGAGAATCAGCCCCAGCATTTT. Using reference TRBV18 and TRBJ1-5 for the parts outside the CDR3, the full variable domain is NAGVMQNPRHLVRRRGQEARLRCSPMKGHSHVYWYRQLPEEGLKFMVYLQKENIIDESGMPKERFSAEFPKEGPSILRIQQVVRGDSAAYFCASSRGENQPQHFGDGTRLSIL.